Listed here is a single T cell receptor beta chain. This record belongs to a study of blood T cell repertoires in COVID-19. Here immunoSEQ multiplex PCR was the method, and the copy in TCRdb shows in-frame clones only, minus some. The sample carries some 130,000 clones, roughly 90% recorded once. Sequencing input: peripheral blood. The receptor's source is a man aged 45 to 65 with active COVID-19.

The CDR3 sequence is CASSFTSSGANVLTF. For the CDR3, the DNA is TGTGCCAGCAGTTTTACTAGTTCTGGGGCCAACGTCCTGACTTTC. This chain uses TRBV2 with TRBJ2-6; tentatively, D is TRBD2 (5 bases). The V and J ends lost 5 bases and 1 base respectively, with 9 bases between them. Germline assignment: CDR1 SNHLY and CDR2 FYNNEI. The CDR3 extends over 15 amino acids.